This TCR beta chain is from a study of cytomegalovirus exposure and HLA in healthy donors. Study context: Approximately 80 million unique TCRs, all from HLA-typed donors, were included in an early release of the data. Study-level points and caveats: For TCR beta chains, V- and J-gene trimming was later linked to a missense DCLRE1C variant. Most sequenced TCRs were rare (though some public TCRs occurred in many donors). In the analysis, some V segments, TRBV6-2 and TRBV6-3 included, were excluded as indistinguishable.

Of note for this clone: The antigen remains unidentified.

The CDR3 is 13 residues long. The germline V gene has CDR1 SGHTS and CDR2 YDEGEE. J lost 10 bases, V lost 6 bases, and 6 bases had no gene match. The PCR was carried out with 60 Vbeta primers and 13 Jbeta primers. The data were produced by immunoSEQ multiplex PCR, yet TCRdb's version contains in-frame clones alone and is incomplete. Among some 110,000 clones listed, roughly 82% were seen once. The sample taken for sequencing was PBMCs. The J gene is TRBJ1-6, the V gene TRBV5-8; 8 bases agree with TRBD1. The source of this sequence is a woman aged 40 to 50 in good health and CMV-seropositive. CDR3 DNA sequence: TGTGCCAGCACCACAGGGGGAGACTCACCCCTCCACTTT. Its translation: CASTTGGDSPLHF.